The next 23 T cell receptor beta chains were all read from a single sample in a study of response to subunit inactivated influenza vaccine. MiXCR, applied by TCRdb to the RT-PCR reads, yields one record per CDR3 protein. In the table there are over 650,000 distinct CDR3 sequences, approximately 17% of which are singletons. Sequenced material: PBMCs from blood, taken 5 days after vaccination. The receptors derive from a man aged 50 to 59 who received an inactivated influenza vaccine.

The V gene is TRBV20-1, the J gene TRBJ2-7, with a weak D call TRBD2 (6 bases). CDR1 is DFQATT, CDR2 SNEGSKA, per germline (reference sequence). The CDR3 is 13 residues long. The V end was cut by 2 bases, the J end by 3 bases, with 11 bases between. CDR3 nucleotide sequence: TGCAGTGCTAGAAATAGGGAGGACTACGAGCAGTACTTC. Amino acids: CSARNREDYEQYF.

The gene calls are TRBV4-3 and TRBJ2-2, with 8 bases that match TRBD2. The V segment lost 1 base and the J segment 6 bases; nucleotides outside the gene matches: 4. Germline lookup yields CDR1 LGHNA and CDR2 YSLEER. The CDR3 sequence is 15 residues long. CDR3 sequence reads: CASSQVPGGAGELFF. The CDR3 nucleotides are TGCGCCAGCAGCCAAGTCCCCGGGGGGGCCGGGGAGCTGTTTTTT.

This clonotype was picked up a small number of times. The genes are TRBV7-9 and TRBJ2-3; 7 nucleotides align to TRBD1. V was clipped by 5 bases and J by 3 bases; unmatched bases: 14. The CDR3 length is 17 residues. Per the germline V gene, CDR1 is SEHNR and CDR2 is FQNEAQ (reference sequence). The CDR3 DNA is TGTGCCAGCAGCGGTCCCCGGGACAGTCCGGGGACAGATACGCAGTATTTT. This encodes CASSGPRDSPGTDTQYF.

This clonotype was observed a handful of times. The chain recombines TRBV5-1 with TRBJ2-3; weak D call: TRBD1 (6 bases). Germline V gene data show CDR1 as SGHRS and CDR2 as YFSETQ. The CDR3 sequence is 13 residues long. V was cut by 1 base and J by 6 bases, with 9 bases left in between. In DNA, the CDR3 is TGCGCCAGCAGCTTGCGAACAGGGGATACGCAGTATTTT. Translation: CASSLRTGDTQYF.

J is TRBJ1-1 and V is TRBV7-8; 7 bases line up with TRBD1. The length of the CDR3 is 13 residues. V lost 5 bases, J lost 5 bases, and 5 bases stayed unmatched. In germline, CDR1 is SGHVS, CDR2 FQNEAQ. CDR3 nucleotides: TGTGCCAGCAGCATCCAGGGGGGAACTGAAGCTTTCTTT. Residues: CASSIQGGTEAFF.

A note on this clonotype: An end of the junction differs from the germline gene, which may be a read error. CDR3 DNA: TGTGCCAGCAGCTGGCGCGGGTCCGAAGCTTTCTTC. It translates to CASSWRGSEAFF. V and J are TRBV7-2 and TRBJ1-1; unclear D gene. The CDR3 runs 12 residues. Germline values: CDR1 SGHTA, CDR2 FQGNSA.

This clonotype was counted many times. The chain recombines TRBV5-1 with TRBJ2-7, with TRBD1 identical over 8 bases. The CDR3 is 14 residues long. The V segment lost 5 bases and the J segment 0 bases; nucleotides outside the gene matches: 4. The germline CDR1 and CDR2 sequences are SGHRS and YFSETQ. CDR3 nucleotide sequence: TGCGCCAGCAGACGACAGGGGAGCTCCTACGAGCAGTACTTC. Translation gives CASRRQGSSYEQYF.

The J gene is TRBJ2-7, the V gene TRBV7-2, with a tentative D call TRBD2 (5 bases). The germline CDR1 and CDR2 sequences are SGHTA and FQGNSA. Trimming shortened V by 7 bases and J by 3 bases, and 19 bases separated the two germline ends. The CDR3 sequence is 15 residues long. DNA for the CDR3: TGTGCCAGCACCATAGCGCTAGATAAACTCTACGAGCAGTACTTC. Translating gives CASTIALDKLYEQYF.

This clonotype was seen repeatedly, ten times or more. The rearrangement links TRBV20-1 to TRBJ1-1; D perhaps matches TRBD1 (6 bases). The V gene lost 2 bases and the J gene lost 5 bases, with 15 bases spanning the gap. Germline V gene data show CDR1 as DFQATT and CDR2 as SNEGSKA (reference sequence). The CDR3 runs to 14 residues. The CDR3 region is CSARPRGRGTEAFF. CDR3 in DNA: TGCAGTGCTAGACCCAGGGGCCGGGGAACTGAAGCTTTCTTT.

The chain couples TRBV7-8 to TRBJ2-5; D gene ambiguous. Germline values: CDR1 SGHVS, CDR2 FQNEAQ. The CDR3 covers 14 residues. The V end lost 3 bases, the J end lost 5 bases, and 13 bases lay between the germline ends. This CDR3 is CASSLSSAPETQYF. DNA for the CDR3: TGTGCCAGCAGCTTGAGCAGCGCCCCCGAGACCCAGTACTTC.

This chain's CDR3 is CASSSGVPNEQFF. The CDR3 coding sequence is TGTGCCAGCAGCTCAGGGGTACCCAATGAGCAGTTCTTC. The rearrangement joins TRBV7-2 to TRBJ2-1, with a possible D match to TRBD1 (6 bases). Germline assignment: CDR1 SGHTA and CDR2 FQGNSA. The V end was cut by 4 bases, the J end by 6 bases, with 10 bases between. The CDR3 is 13 residues long.

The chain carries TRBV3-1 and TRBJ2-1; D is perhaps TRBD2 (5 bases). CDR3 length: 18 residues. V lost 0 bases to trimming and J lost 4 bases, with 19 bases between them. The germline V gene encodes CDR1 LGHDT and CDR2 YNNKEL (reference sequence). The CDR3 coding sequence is TGTGCCAGCAGCCAAGATCCCACTAGAAAGTGGTCATACAATGAGCAGTTCTTC. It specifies CASSQDPTRKWSYNEQFF.

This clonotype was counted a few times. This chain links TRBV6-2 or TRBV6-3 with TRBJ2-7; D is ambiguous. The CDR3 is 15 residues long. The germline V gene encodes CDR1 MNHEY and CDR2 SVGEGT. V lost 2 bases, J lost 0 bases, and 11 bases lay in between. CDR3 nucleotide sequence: TGTGCCAGCAGTTACAGTAGGACCCCCTCCTACGAGCAGTACTTC. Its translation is CASSYSRTPSYEQYF.

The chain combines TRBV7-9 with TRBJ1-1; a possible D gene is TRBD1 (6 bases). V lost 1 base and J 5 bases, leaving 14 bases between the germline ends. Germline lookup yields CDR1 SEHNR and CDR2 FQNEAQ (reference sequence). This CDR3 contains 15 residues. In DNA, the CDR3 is TGTGCCAGCAGCTTAGGTCGGGGGCCGGTGACTGAAGCTTTCTTT. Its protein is CASSLGRGPVTEAFF.

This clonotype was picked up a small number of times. The CDR3 DNA is TGTGCCAGCAGCGTAGACGGTCGCACCGGGGAGCTGTTTTTT. Translated, it gives CASSVDGRTGELFF. The rearrangement links TRBV9 to TRBJ2-2; no firm D call. The CDR3 contains 14 residues. V lost 0 bases and J lost 4, with 7 bases in between. Germline V CDR1 and CDR2: SGDLS, YYNGEE.

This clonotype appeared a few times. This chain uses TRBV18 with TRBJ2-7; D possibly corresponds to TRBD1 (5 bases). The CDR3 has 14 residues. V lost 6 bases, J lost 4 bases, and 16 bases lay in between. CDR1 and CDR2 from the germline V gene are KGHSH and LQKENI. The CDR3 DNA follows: TGTGCCAGCTCGCTCCAGGGTTTATGGTACGAGCAGTACTTC. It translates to CASSLQGLWYEQYF.

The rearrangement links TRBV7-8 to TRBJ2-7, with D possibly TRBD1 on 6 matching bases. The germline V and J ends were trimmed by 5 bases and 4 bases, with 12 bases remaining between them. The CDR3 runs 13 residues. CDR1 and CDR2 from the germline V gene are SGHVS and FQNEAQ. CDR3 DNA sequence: TGTGCCAGCAGCAGGGGACAAGAATACGAGCAGTACTTC. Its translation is CASSRGQEYEQYF.

The DNA for the CDR3 is TGCAGTGCTGAGCGGGTAGGAACAGATACGCAGTATTTT. Its protein product is CSAERVGTDTQYF. The gene calls are TRBV20-1 and TRBJ2-3; D perhaps matches TRBD2 (6 bases). This CDR3 region has 13 residues. Germline V gene lookup returns CDR1 DFQATT and CDR2 SNEGSKA (reference sequence). V dropped 5 bases and J dropped 3 bases, with 12 bases sitting between them.

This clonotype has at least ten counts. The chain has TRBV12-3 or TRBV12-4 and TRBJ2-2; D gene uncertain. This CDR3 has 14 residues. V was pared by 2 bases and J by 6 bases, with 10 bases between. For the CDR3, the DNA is TGTGCCAGCAGTTTATCGGCCCAAGCCGGGGAGCTGTTTTTT. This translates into CASSLSAQAGELFF.

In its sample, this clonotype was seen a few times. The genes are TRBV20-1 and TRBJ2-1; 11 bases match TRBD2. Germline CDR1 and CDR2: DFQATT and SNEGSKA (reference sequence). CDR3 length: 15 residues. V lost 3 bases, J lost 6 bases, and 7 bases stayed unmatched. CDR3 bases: TGCAGTGCTAGGGCCCTAGCGGGAGGCTTCAATGAGCAGTTCTTC. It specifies CSARALAGGFNEQFF.

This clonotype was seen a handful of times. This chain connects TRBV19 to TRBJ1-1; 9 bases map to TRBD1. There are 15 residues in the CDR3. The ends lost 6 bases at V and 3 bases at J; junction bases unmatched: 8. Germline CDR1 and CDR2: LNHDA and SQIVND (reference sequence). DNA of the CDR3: TGTGCCAGTAGAGGGTGGACAGGGGTATACACTGAAGCTTTCTTT. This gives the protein CASRGWTGVYTEAFF.

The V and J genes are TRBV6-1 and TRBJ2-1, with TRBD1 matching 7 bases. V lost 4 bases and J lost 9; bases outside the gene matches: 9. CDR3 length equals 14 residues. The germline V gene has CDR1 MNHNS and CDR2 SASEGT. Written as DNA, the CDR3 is TGTGCCAGCAGTGTAGGAGTCGAGGGGGCTGAGCAGTTCTTC. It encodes CASSVGVEGAEQFF.

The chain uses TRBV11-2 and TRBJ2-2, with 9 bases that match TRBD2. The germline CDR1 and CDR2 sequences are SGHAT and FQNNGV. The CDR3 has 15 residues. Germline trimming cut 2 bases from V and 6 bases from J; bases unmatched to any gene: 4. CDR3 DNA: TGTGCCAGCAGCTTAAGCCTAGCGGGGCCCGGGGAGCTGTTTTTT. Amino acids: CASSLSLAGPGELFF. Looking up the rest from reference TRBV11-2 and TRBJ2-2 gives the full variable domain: EAGVAQSPRYKIIEKRQSVAFWCNPISGHATLYWYQQILGQGPKLLIQFQNNGVVDDSQLPKDRFSAERLKGVDSTLKIQPAKLEDSAVYLCASSLSLAGPGELFFGEGSRLTVL.